This note documents a single T cell receptor beta chain sequence. Only a few counts were recorded for this clonotype. Its antigen specificity is not known. Nothing much larger sits one base from this clone, and base qualities are not available. Receptor amplification or capture employed RT-PCR. TCRdb records Illumina MiSeq as the sequencer. The public reads were quality trimmed at Q25 with fastp and then assembled into clones with MiXCR by TCRdb, keeping productive beta chains. Under each unique CDR3 protein, matching rows form one entry showing the most common genes and DNA. The sample data list approximately 720,000 distinct CDR3 sequences, and 14% of these were observed just once. The top ten clonotypes cover roughly 3.6% of the sample. This sample stems from a study (dated by TCRdb to the mid-2010s). CDR1 and CDR2 are drawn from the germline V gene: SGDLS, YYNGEE. Measured from the cysteine to the phenylalanine, the CDR3 is 13 residues long. Here the CDR3 DNA is all that survives: 39 bases in frame from base 1. V and J are truncated by 0 bases and 4 bases respectively, leaving an intervening sequence of 7 bases.

The receptor comes from a female donor in good health, serving as a healthy control. Sequencing was carried out using memory CD4+ T cells from blood. This chain is built from TRBV9 and TRBJ2-5; TRBD1 could be the D gene, as 5 bases match. The DNA sequence is TGTGCCAGCAGCGTAGCTACAGGAGAGACCCAGTACTTC. It encodes CASSVATGETQYF.